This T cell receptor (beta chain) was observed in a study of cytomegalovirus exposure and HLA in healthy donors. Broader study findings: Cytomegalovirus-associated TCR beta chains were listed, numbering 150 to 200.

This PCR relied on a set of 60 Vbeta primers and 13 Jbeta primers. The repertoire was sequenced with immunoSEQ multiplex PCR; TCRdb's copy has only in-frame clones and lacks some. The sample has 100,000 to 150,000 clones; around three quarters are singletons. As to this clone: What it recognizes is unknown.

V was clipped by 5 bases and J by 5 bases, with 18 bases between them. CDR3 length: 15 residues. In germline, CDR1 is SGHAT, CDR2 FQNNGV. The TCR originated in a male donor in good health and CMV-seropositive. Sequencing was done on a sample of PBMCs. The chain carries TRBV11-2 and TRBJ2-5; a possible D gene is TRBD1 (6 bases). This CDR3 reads CASSPRGVAWETQYF. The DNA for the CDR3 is TGTGCCAGCAGCCCCAGGGGCGTAGCGTGGGAGACCCAGTACTTC.